This T cell receptor (beta chain) was observed in a study of cytomegalovirus exposure and HLA in healthy donors. Study-wide results and caveats: Reports indicate that TCR beta sequences accurately predicted the HLA-A and HLA-B alleles of most subjects. When analyzed later, a missense DCLRE1C variant was found to be linked to TCR beta V- and J-gene trimming.

Primers included in the PCR were 60 Vbeta and 13 Jbeta primers. Assay: immunoSEQ multiplex PCR; the TCRdb copy retains only in-frame clones and omits some. The sample shows approximately 150,000 clones, around 75% of them seen only once. This CDR3 spans 14 amino acids. Per germline, CDR1 MNHEY and CDR2 SMNVEV (reference sequence). The V end lost 3 bases, the J end lost 0 bases, and 9 bases lay between the germline ends. Of note for this clone: Its specificity is not known.

Specimen: PBMCs. The TCR sequence derives from a man younger than 35 in good health and CMV-seropositive. The rearrangement links TRBV27 to TRBJ2-7; D ambiguous. CDR3 in DNA: TGTGCCAGCAGTTTCTCGCGCAACTCCTACGAGCAGTACTTC. This gives the protein CASSFSRNSYEQYF.